This T cell receptor beta chain was profiled in a study of T cells of healthy individuals. TCRdb re-called the 5' RACE reads with MiXCR, one entry per CDR3 protein. The table records around 63,000 distinct CDR3 sequences, around 15% of them present only once. This clonotype was seen a handful of times. The germline CDR1 and CDR2 sequences are GTSNPN and SVGIG (reference sequence). The CDR3 contains 15 residues. Trimming cost V 2 bases and J 7 bases; bases outside gene matches: 9. The chain employs TRBV30 and TRBJ2-1; 9 bases agree with TRBD1. The TCR comes from a human donor in good health. The CDR3 DNA sequence: TGTGCCTGGAGTCCTTGGACAGGGGAAGAGAATGAGCAGTTCTTC. Protein sequence: CAWSPWTGEENEQFF.